The 30 T cell receptor beta chains reported below all come from one sample, sequenced in a study of shared clonotypes between healthy human individuals. Clones were read by immunoSEQ multiplex PCR, and TCRdb kept only the in-frame ones, dropping some. This sample carries some 1.5 million clones, around 95% of them seen once, and the ten largest clones take roughly 1.2%. The specimen sequenced was naive CD4+ T cells sorted from blood. Subset meaning: CD45RA+ positively selected. Source of these receptors: a man aged 30 to 39 in good health.

V is TRBV7-2 and J is TRBJ2-1; either TRBD1 or TRBD2 may supply D (6 bases each). The CDR3 covers 17 residues. The germline V gene encodes CDR1 SGHTA and CDR2 FQGNSA. V was shortened by 7 bases and J by 4 bases, with 23 bases between the two germline ends. The CDR3 nucleotides are TGTGCCAGCACCCTAGGGGGGCAGCTCAAAACATACAATGAGCAGTTCTTC. Translating gives CASTLGGQLKTYNEQFF.

The chain uses TRBV7-6 and TRBJ2-6, with D perhaps matching TRBD1 (6 bases). This CDR3 region has 16 residues. CDR1 is SGHVS, CDR2 FNYEAQ, per germline. Between the trimmed V and J ends, which lost 5 bases and 2 bases, there was a span of 13 bases. CDR3 nucleotide sequence: TGTGCCAGCAGCGACCCCAGGGGTGCTGGGGCCAACGTCCTGACTTTC. Its translation: CASSDPRGAGANVLTF.

With respect to this clone: Different DNA sequences within this sample yield the same CDR3. The J gene is TRBJ2-7, the V gene TRBV9; D unresolved. Germline CDR1 and CDR2: SGDLS and YYNGEE. V lost 0 bases to trimming and J lost 1 base, with 8 bases between them. The CDR3 is 14 amino acids. CDR3 amino acids: CASSVGPPSYEQYF. As DNA, the CDR3 is TGTGCCAGCAGCGTAGGTCCCCCGTCCTACGAGCAGTACTTC.

This chain joins TRBV7-9 and TRBJ1-4; a weak D match, TRBD1 (6 bases). The length of the CDR3 is 14 residues. Germline assignment: CDR1 SEHNR and CDR2 FQNEAQ (reference sequence). Deletions cut 0 bases from V and 5 bases from J, with 7 bases between. The CDR3 DNA is TGTGCCAGCAGCTTAGCGGGGGCGAATGAAAAACTGTTTTTT. This translates into CASSLAGANEKLFF.

The V and J genes are TRBV28 and TRBJ1-2, with TRBD1 matching over 9 bases. The CDR3 runs to 15 residues. Germline CDR1 reads MDHEN; CDR2 reads SYDVKM. V dropped 3 bases and J dropped 8; count of bases not matched to a gene: 10. The CDR3 nucleotides are TGTGCCAGCAGTTTCCCGGACAGGGGAATTCGCGGCTACACCTTC. Amino acids: CASSFPDRGIRGYTF.

The chain couples TRBV5-6 to TRBJ1-1; weak D call: TRBD1 (5 bases). Germline V gene sequence: CDR1 SGHDT, CDR2 YYEEEE. V lost 3 bases to trimming and J lost 3 bases, with 12 bases between them. There are 14 residues in the CDR3. The CDR3 reads CASSSRGRYTEAFF. The CDR3 nucleotides read TGTGCCAGCAGCTCTAGGGGCCGTTACACTGAAGCTTTCTTT.

This sequence joins TRBV18 and TRBJ2-1; D is undetermined. V was cut by 3 bases and J by 3 bases, with 12 bases left in between. The germline V gene has CDR1 KGHSH and CDR2 LQKENI. This CDR3 spans 15 amino acids. The CDR3 protein is CASSPASFSYNEQFF. In DNA form, the CDR3 reads TGTGCCAGCTCACCGGCCAGCTTTAGCTACAATGAGCAGTTCTTC.

This rearrangement joins TRBV5-4 to TRBJ1-4, with 8 bases lining up with TRBD1. V gave up 7 bases and J gave up 7 bases; unmatched junction bases: 9. CDR3 size: 14 residues. CDR1 is SGHNT, CDR2 YYREEE, per germline (reference sequence). The CDR3 DNA sequence: TGTGCCAGCTCGACCGGGACAGGCCGTGAAAAACTGTTTTTT. It specifies CASSTGTGREKLFF. The complete variable domain, with remaining parts taken from reference TRBV5-4 and TRBJ1-4, reads ETGVTQSPTHLIKTRGQQVTLRCSSQSGHNTVSWYQQALGQGPQFIFQYYREEENGRGNFPPRFSGLQFPNYSSELNVNALELDDSALYLCASSTGTGREKLFFGSGTQLSVL.

V gene TRBV6-6 combines with J gene TRBJ2-4; 7 bases align to TRBD1. The CDR3 runs to 16 residues. V trimming: 0 bases; J trimming: 1 base; junction bases outside the gene matches: 3. Germline V gene lookup returns CDR1 MNHNY and CDR2 SVGAGI (reference sequence). The CDR3, as DNA: TGTGCCAGCAGTTACTCATACAGGGGCGCCAAAAACATTCAGTACTTC. It encodes CASSYSYRGAKNIQYF.

The V gene is TRBV10-3, the J gene TRBJ2-2; 7 bases align to TRBD1. V shed 7 bases and J 7 bases; nucleotides not matched to a gene: 6. Germline loops: CDR1 ENHRY, CDR2 SYGVKD. The CDR3 sequence is 13 residues long. CDR3 coding DNA: TGTGCCATCAAAGGGACAGACATCGGGGAGCTGTTTTTT. It specifies CAIKGTDIGELFF.

In DNA, the CDR3 is TGTGCCAGCAGTTTCCGCGGGAGGGCCTTTACCGATACGCAGTATTTT. It encodes CASSFRGRAFTDTQYF. The rearrangement joins TRBV27 to TRBJ2-3; 9 nucleotides match TRBD2. V was pared by 3 bases and J by 6 bases, with 10 bases of the junction left unmatched. The CDR3 totals 16 residues. Germline V gene lookup returns CDR1 MNHEY and CDR2 SMNVEV (reference sequence).

The rearrangement links TRBV9 to TRBJ1-1; no reliable D call. Germline CDR1 reads SGDLS; CDR2 reads YYNGEE. This CDR3 is built from 15 residues. V was shortened by 0 bases and J by 3 bases, with 12 bases between the two germline ends. The CDR3 region has the DNA TGTGCCAGCAGCGTAGAGTGGCAGCCAGACACTGAAGCTTTCTTT. Its translation: CASSVEWQPDTEAFF.

V is TRBV7-6 and J is TRBJ1-5; 9 bases line up with TRBD1. There are 16 residues in the CDR3. Germline-derived CDR1 and CDR2 are SGHVS and FNYEAQ. Losses at the gene ends were 8 bases for V and 3 bases for J; bases not matched to a gene: 11. The CDR3 here is CASFPVGTGPNQPQHF. Here the CDR3 DNA reads TGTGCCAGCTTCCCAGTGGGGACAGGGCCCAATCAGCCCCAGCATTTT. Looking up the rest from reference TRBV7-6 and TRBJ1-5 gives the full variable domain: GAGVSQSPRYKVTKRGQDVALRCDPISGHVSLYWYRQALGQGPEFLTYFNYEAQQDKSGLPNDRFSAERPEGSISTLTIQRTEQRDSAMYRCASFPVGTGPNQPQHFGDGTRLSIL.

The chain joins TRBV6-1 to TRBJ2-1; D gene unclear. Trimming removed 4 bases at V and 4 bases at J, with 8 bases between. Germline assignment: CDR1 MNHNS and CDR2 SASEGT. The CDR3 runs to 13 residues. The CDR3 here is CASSVGPYNEQFF. As DNA, the CDR3 is TGTGCCAGCAGTGTCGGCCCGTACAATGAGCAGTTCTTC.

The chain's CDR3 is CASSLRADTQYF. The CDR3 nucleotides read TGTGCCAGCAGCCTACGGGCAGATACGCAGTATTTT. The chain links TRBV7-9 to TRBJ2-3; unclear D gene. Germline loops: CDR1 SEHNR, CDR2 FQNEAQ (reference sequence). V lost 5 bases and J lost 4, with 7 bases in between. The CDR3 totals 12 residues.

The gene calls are TRBV19 and TRBJ2-1; 11 bases agree with TRBD2. V was clipped by 10 bases and J by 2 bases; unmatched bases: 10. The V gene's germline CDR1 is LNHDA and CDR2 SQIVND (reference sequence). The CDR3 runs 16 residues. The CDR3 is CATSLIAGGPYNEQFF. CDR3 sequence (DNA): TGTGCCACCTCCCTTATAGCGGGAGGGCCCTACAATGAGCAGTTCTTC.

V usage is TRBV11-2 and J usage is TRBJ2-7, with TRBD2 matching 10 bases. Germline CDR1 reads SGHAT; CDR2 reads FQNNGV. Trimming cost V 1 base and J 0 bases; bases outside gene matches: 12. The CDR3 consists of 19 residues. Here the CDR3 DNA reads TGTGCCAGCAGCTTAGTCCTGACTAGCGGGTCTCGGAGCTCCTACGAGCAGTACTTC. Amino acid sequence: CASSLVLTSGSRSSYEQYF.

This chain connects TRBV4-1 to TRBJ1-4; 9 bases agree with TRBD1. This CDR3 region has 17 residues. Germline V CDR1 and CDR2: MGHRA, YSYEKL. The junction had 6 bases not matched to a gene; V was cut back by 0 bases and J by 4 bases. CDR3 nucleotide sequence: TGCGCCAGCAGCCAAGAGGGACAGGGATTGGGTAATGAAAAACTGTTTTTT. Its protein product is CASSQEGQGLGNEKLFF.

This chain joins TRBV2 and TRBJ2-5, with D uncertain. Between the trimmed V and J ends, which lost 6 bases and 4 bases, there was a span of 15 bases. Germline CDR1 and CDR2: SNHLY and FYNNEI. The CDR3 runs to 14 residues. The CDR3 sequence is CASRRSYVVETQYF. The DNA for the CDR3 is TGTGCCAGCAGGAGGTCGTATGTGGTAGAGACCCAGTACTTC.

V usage is TRBV30 and J usage is TRBJ1-2; the match to TRBD1 covers 8 bases. The V segment lost 3 bases and the J segment 3 bases; nucleotides outside the gene matches: 9. CDR3 length: 15 amino acids. Looked up from germline, CDR1 is GTSNPN and CDR2 is SVGIG (reference sequence). The CDR3 sequence: CAWRGQTGAHYGYTF. The CDR3 DNA reads as TGTGCCTGGAGGGGACAGACAGGGGCGCACTATGGCTACACCTTC.

The chain is built from TRBV10-1 and TRBJ2-7; tentatively, D is TRBD1 (6 bases). This CDR3 spans 16 amino acids. Germline V gene data show CDR1 as WNHNN and CDR2 as SYGVQD (reference sequence). The V end lost 3 bases, the J end lost 3 bases, and 18 bases lay between the germline ends. CDR3 protein: CASSDGQGPTLYEQYF. CDR3 DNA sequence: TGCGCCAGCAGTGACGGGCAGGGGCCGACCCTCTACGAGCAGTACTTC.

The chain uses TRBV29-1 and TRBJ2-2, with D perhaps matching TRBD2 (5 bases). Germline V gene sequence: CDR1 SQVTM, CDR2 ANQGSEA. The CDR3 contains 14 residues. The V and J ends lost 7 bases and 1 base respectively, with 13 bases between them. The CDR3 here is CSGRGPGNTGELFF. CDR3 sequence (DNA): TGCAGCGGCCGAGGGCCCGGGAACACCGGGGAGCTGTTTTTT.

This rearrangement joins TRBV5-4 to TRBJ2-1, with TRBD2 identical over 11 bases. Germline CDR1 SGHNT, CDR2 YYREEE (reference sequence). The trim removed 4 bases at V and 4 bases at J, leaving 13 bases unmatched. The CDR3 covers 18 residues. The CDR3 sequence: CASSLGGASGRRYNEQFF. The CDR3 DNA reads TGTGCCAGCAGCCTCGGAGGGGCTAGCGGGAGGAGATACAATGAGCAGTTCTTC.

The V call is TRBV10-1, the J call TRBJ2-1, with TRBD2 matching over 7 bases. There are 16 residues in the CDR3. V gave up 3 bases and J gave up 9 bases; unmatched junction bases: 14. Germline V lookup: CDR1 WNHNN, CDR2 SYGVQD (reference sequence). CDR3 in amino acids: CASSDGGRAPMVEQFF. CDR3 DNA sequence: TGCGCCAGCAGTGACGGCGGGAGAGCTCCAATGGTTGAGCAGTTCTTC.

V gene TRBV10-1 combines with J gene TRBJ2-7; 9 bases agree with TRBD1. J was trimmed by 0 bases and V by 6 bases; bases with no gene match: 6. The CDR3 totals 15 residues. Per germline, CDR1 WNHNN and CDR2 SYGVQD (reference sequence). The CDR3 is CASSGGTGISYEQYF. CDR3 DNA sequence: TGCGCCAGCAGCGGGGGGACAGGGATCTCCTACGAGCAGTACTTC.

This clone was seen a few times. The chain's CDR3 is CASSQAGATYEQYF. The CDR3 nucleotides read TGTGCCAGCAGTCAAGCGGGAGCAACCTACGAGCAGTACTTC. The rearrangement links TRBV6-5 to TRBJ2-7; the match to TRBD2 covers 8 bases. The trim removed 5 bases at V and 2 bases at J, leaving 5 bases unmatched. This CDR3 spans 14 amino acids. Per germline, CDR1 MNHEY and CDR2 SVGAGI.

CDR3 sequence (DNA): TGTGCCAGCAGTTTACGGCAGGGGATGTACTATGGCTACACCTTC. Its protein product is CASSLRQGMYYGYTF. This chain joins TRBV6-5 and TRBJ1-2; D perhaps matches TRBD1 (6 bases). CDR3 size: 15 residues. From germline, CDR1 is MNHEY and CDR2 SVGAGI. The V gene lost 4 bases and the J gene lost 3 bases, with 15 bases spanning the gap.

The genes are TRBV14 and TRBJ2-1, with TRBD2 identical over 13 bases. CDR1 SGHDN and CDR2 FVKESK come from the germline V gene. The CDR3 extends over 16 amino acids. J lost 9 bases, V lost 0 bases, and 5 bases had no gene match. CDR3 protein: CASSQEGGLAGVEQFF. The CDR3 nucleotides are TGTGCCAGCAGCCAAGAAGGCGGACTAGCGGGAGTTGAGCAGTTCTTC.

This clone was counted once. The genes are TRBV27 and TRBJ1-1; 8 positions match TRBD1. Germline trimming cut 4 bases from V and 1 base from J; bases unmatched to any gene: 14. The CDR3 length is 18 residues. The V gene's germline CDR1 is MNHEY and CDR2 SMNVEV (reference sequence). The CDR3 nucleotides read TGTGCCAGCAGTTCCCACTTTGGGCAGGGGGCCCCGAACACTGAAGCTTTCTTT. This sequence encodes CASSSHFGQGAPNTEAFF.

The chain joins TRBV6-5 to TRBJ2-3, with D maybe TRBD2 (7 bases). Trimming removed 6 bases from V and 1 base from J, with 11 bases in between. Germline V gives CDR1 MNHEY, CDR2 SVGAGI. The CDR3 runs 14 residues. The CDR3 here is CASREGGRTDTQYF. The CDR3 bases are TGTGCCAGCAGAGAGGGGGGGCGCACAGATACGCAGTATTTT.